One sample yielded the 14 T cell receptor beta chains listed below, sequenced in a study of CD8 T cells in ankylosing spondylitis. One entry per CDR3 protein, called by TCRdb with MiXCR from the 5' RACE reads. The repertoire has some 250,000 distinct CDR3 sequences, roughly 8.6% of them found once; the top ten carry under 7.5%. Sequencing was performed on blood, either unsorted or a sorted T cell fraction (not recorded which). The receptors originated from a male donor with ankylosing spondylitis or in good health (not recorded which).

The gene calls are TRBV6-1 and TRBJ2-1; TRBD2 might be the D (5 bases). Trimming left V 8 bases short and J 0 bases short, with 11 bases between. Germline CDR1 and CDR2: MNHNS and SASEGT. The CDR3 is 14 residues long. The CDR3 region is CASHTGSSYNEQFF. CDR3 coding DNA: TGTGCCAGCCACACGGGGAGCTCCTACAATGAGCAGTTCTTC.

Ten or more counts support this clonotype. The chain employs TRBV10-3 and TRBJ2-3, with 12 bases identical to TRBD2. Germline loops: CDR1 ENHRY, CDR2 SYGVKD. CDR3 length equals 13 residues. J gave up 3 bases and V 10 bases, and 2 bases lay outside the gene matches. CDR3 nucleotide sequence: TGTGCCACCACTAGCGGGGGGACAGATACGCAGTATTTT. Translating gives CATTSGGTDTQYF.

At least ten counts were recorded for this clonotype. This rearrangement joins TRBV5-1 to TRBJ2-2; tentative D call: TRBD1 (6 bases). The V and J ends lost 8 bases and 4 bases respectively, with 18 bases between them. Germline V gene lookup returns CDR1 SGHRS and CDR2 YFSETQ. The CDR3 has 15 amino acids. The CDR3 is CASRLDGTTTGELFF. In DNA form, the CDR3 reads TGCGCCAGTCGCCTCGACGGGACAACCACCGGGGAGCTGTTTTTT.

The chain recombines TRBV20-1 with TRBJ2-7; possible D gene TRBD2, 5 bases. This CDR3 has 16 amino acids. The V end was cut by 5 bases, the J end by 0 bases, with 20 bases between. From germline, CDR1 is DFQATT and CDR2 SNEGSKA (reference sequence). CDR3: CSAGGTRYGSSYEQYF. The CDR3 DNA reads TGCAGTGCTGGAGGAACCCGGTATGGGAGCTCCTACGAGCAGTACTTC.

This clonotype was counted at least ten times. This chain joins TRBV6-5 and TRBJ1-5; the D gene is possibly TRBD1 (6 bases). The CDR3 length is 13 residues. V was clipped by 0 bases and J by 7 bases, with 7 bases between them. CDR1 and CDR2 (germline): MNHEY, SVGAGI. CDR3 DNA: TGTGCCAGCAGTTACTCAGACAGGCAGCCCCAGCATTTT. Protein product: CASSYSDRQPQHF.

J is TRBJ2-1 and V is TRBV5-1; 8 nucleotides line up with TRBD2. Germline V CDR1 and CDR2: SGHRS, YFSETQ. The CDR3 sequence is 17 residues long. The J segment lost 4 bases and the V segment lost 4 bases, leaving 13 bases of the junction unmatched. CDR3 nucleotides: TGCGCCAGCAGCCCCTCTGGTAGCGGGGCCTCATACAATGAGCAGTTCTTC. Translated: CASSPSGSGASYNEQFF.

This clonotype was seen a few times. V gene TRBV29-1 combines with J gene TRBJ2-1; no clear D gene. V lost 7 bases and J lost 7, with 8 bases in between. CDR1 and CDR2 (germline): SQVTM, ANQGSEA. The CDR3 has 10 amino acids. CDR3: CSAWGNEQFF. CDR3 DNA sequence: TGCAGCGCGTGGGGTAATGAGCAGTTCTTC.

This clonotype was counted at least ten times. DNA of the CDR3: TGTGCCTGGAGTGGGGGGAGCAATCAGCCCCAGCATTTT. Protein product: CAWSGGSNQPQHF. The rearrangement links TRBV30 to TRBJ1-5; a weak D match, TRBD1 (5 bases). The V gene's germline CDR1 is GTSNPN and CDR2 SVGIG (reference sequence). CDR3 length: 13 residues. The V end was cut by 1 base, the J end by 1 base, with 5 bases between.

The V and J genes are TRBV19 and TRBJ2-5, with 9 bases that match TRBD2. The CDR3 length is 15 residues. V was clipped by 3 bases and J by 5 bases; unmatched bases: 7. CDR1 is LNHDA and CDR2 is SQIVND in the germline V gene (reference sequence). CDR3 in amino acids: CASSIVAGVQETQYF. CDR3 nucleotide sequence: TGTGCCAGTAGTATCGTAGCGGGAGTCCAGGAGACCCAGTACTTC.

This clonotype has a count of ten or more. The V gene is TRBV5-5, the J gene TRBJ2-1, with D possibly TRBD2 on 5 matching bases. Germline loops: CDR1 SGHKS, CDR2 YYEKEE (reference sequence). Trimming took 2 bases from V and 3 from J, leaving 12 bases between them. This CDR3 is 15 amino acids long. CDR3 nucleotide sequence: TGTGCCAGCAGCTTATCCAACGGGAACTACAATGAGCAGTTCTTC. It is translated as CASSLSNGNYNEQFF.

This clonotype was seen ten or more times. The chain is built from TRBV7-2 and TRBJ1-1; D remains ambiguous. The CDR3 is 14 amino acids. Deletions cut 1 base from V and 1 base from J, with 7 bases between. CDR1 and CDR2 (germline): SGHTA, FQGNSA. This chain's CDR3 is CASSLDGKNTEAFF. The CDR3 nucleotides are TGTGCCAGCAGCTTAGACGGGAAGAACACTGAAGCTTTCTTT.

This clonotype was picked up a small number of times. The V and J genes are TRBV6-5 and TRBJ1-3, with 7 bases identical to TRBD1. The CDR3 has 19 amino acids. After removal of 2 bases from V and 0 bases from J, the junction contained 13 bases not matched to a gene. In germline, CDR1 is MNHEY, CDR2 SVGAGI. CDR3 in DNA: TGTGCCAGCAGTTACGGCGTGAGGACAGGATTGAGCTCTGGAAACACCATATATTTT. It specifies CASSYGVRTGLSSGNTIYF.

This clonotype was picked up many times. The chain employs TRBV20-1 and TRBJ2-2; TRBD1 aligns across 8 bases. J gave up 1 base and V 0 bases, and 4 bases lay outside the gene matches. The CDR3 extends over 16 amino acids. Germline V lookup: CDR1 DFQATT, CDR2 SNEGSKA (reference sequence). CDR3 DNA: TGCAGTGCTAGAGAATCCGGGACAGGGAACACCGGGGAGCTGTTTTTT. Translation: CSARESGTGNTGELFF.

This clonotype was seen a few times. The chain couples TRBV5-1 to TRBJ1-4, with 9 bases identical to TRBD1. CDR1 and CDR2 from the germline V gene are SGHRS and YFSETQ. CDR3 length: 17 amino acids. V was clipped by 0 bases and J by 8 bases; unmatched bases: 11. CDR3: CASSLAGLGTGSEKLFF. The DNA for the CDR3 is TGCGCCAGCAGCTTGGCCGGGTTGGGGACAGGGTCCGAAAAACTGTTTTTT.